This T cell receptor beta chain was sequenced during a study of glioma-infiltrating T cells. CDR1 is SGHNT, CDR2 YYREEE, per germline (reference sequence). V was trimmed by 0 bases and J by 0 bases, leaving 10 bases between them. This CDR3 has 15 residues. This clonotype was seen more than once but under ten times. Using RNA template, CDR3s of TCR alpha and beta were amplified with iRepertoire arm-PCR. One-step reverse transcription and amplification started from about 100-400 ng of tissue mRNA or PBMC total RNA. TCRdb re-analysed the multiplex PCR reads in MiXCR, keeping a single row per CDR3 protein. This repertoire shows approximately 93,000 distinct CDR3 sequences, 35% to 45% found once; its top ten account for 35% to 45%.

V gene TRBV5-4 combines with J gene TRBJ2-7; D might be TRBD2 (6 bases). The receptor comes from a human donor with low-grade glioma or glioblastoma, undergoing nonglioma brain surgery, or in good health (not recorded which). Sequencing was carried out using glioma tissue, nonneoplastic brain tissue, or PBMCs (not recorded which). The CDR3 region is CASSLAGTSSYEQYF. DNA for the CDR3: TGTGCCAGCAGCTTGGCCGGGACTTCCTCCTACGAGCAGTACTTC.